This T cell receptor beta chain emerged from a study of T-cell reconstitution after alpha-beta-depleted transplantation in children. The CDR3 has 14 residues. In germline, CDR1 is MGHDK, CDR2 SYGVNS. V was shortened by 4 bases and J by 5 bases, with 14 bases between the two germline ends. This clonotype has more than one count but fewer than ten. TCRbeta library preparation incorporated unique molecular identifiers. TCRdb reprocessed the PCR reads with MiXCR, giving one entry per CDR3 protein. The sample has some 550,000 distinct CDR3 sequences, 15% to 20% seen once; the top ten hold 2.5% to 3.5%. The rearrangement links TRBV25-1 to TRBJ1-1; maybe TRBD1 (6 bases). This clonotype originated in a human donor who donated a stem cell graft to a child with acute lymphoblastic leukemia. This specimen was PBMCs from the stem cell graft donor, taken from the stem cell graft. For the CDR3, the DNA is TGTGCCAGCAGTGCCTCTCAGGGGTGGACTGAAGCTTTCTTT. This sequence encodes CASSASQGWTEAFF.